This paragraph covers one TCR beta chain sequence. Its cognate antigen is unknown. The data are from a study of blood T cells in healthy people across ages. Study-level findings and limits: One million T cells yielded diversity estimates that were considered underestimates.

For the second PCR, which ran for about 7 to 11 cycles, a sample-barcoded 5' primer and a J-beta primer mix were used. TCRdb re-derived calls from the 5' RACE reads in MiXCR, one entry per CDR3 protein. The sample contains about a million distinct CDR3 sequences, roughly half of which appear only once. Germline V gene lookup returns CDR1 SNHLY and CDR2 FYNNEI. The CDR3 has 14 residues. The sequenced material came from blood. The genes are TRBV2 and TRBJ2-7, with 9 bases aligning to TRBD1. The DNA end is more similar to TRBJ2-5, so the J call may be wrong. The sequence came from a woman aged 55-75 years in good health. CDR3 bases: TGTGCCAACAGCTCACAGGGGGCTGGGGAGACCCAGTACTTC. Amino acid sequence: CANSSQGAGETQYF.